This entry lists 6 T cell receptor beta chains sequenced from one sample in a study of blood T cell repertoires in COVID-19. TCRdb's copy holds only in-frame clones and misses some; the assay was immunoSEQ multiplex PCR. Of over 100,000 clones in the sample, around 88% were seen once. Sequences were obtained from peripheral blood. These receptors all stem from a man in his fifties or sixties with acute or convalescent COVID-19.

This clone was recorded a few times. The chain couples TRBV29-1 to TRBJ1-5; TRBD1 agrees at 10 bases. Germline V gene lookup returns CDR1 SQVTM and CDR2 ANQGSEA. The CDR3 is made up of 14 amino acids. The ends lost 4 bases at V and 0 bases at J; junction bases unmatched: 0. In DNA form, the CDR3 reads TGCAGCGTTGGGGACAGGGGTAGCAATCAGCCCCAGCATTTT. Translating it yields CSVGDRGSNQPQHF. Full variable domain (missing parts from reference TRBV29-1 and TRBJ1-5): SAVISQKPSRDICQRGTSLTIQCQVDSQVTMMFWYRQQPGQSLTLIATANQGSEATYESGFVIDKFPISRPNLTFSTLTVSNMSPEDSSIYLCSVGDRGSNQPQHFGDGTRLSIL.

The rearrangement links TRBV19 to TRBJ2-1, with TRBD2 identical over 10 bases. In germline, CDR1 is LNHDA, CDR2 SQIVND (reference sequence). Trimming at V came to 3 bases and at J to 5 bases, leaving 4 bases not matched to a gene. This CDR3 is 15 amino acids long. The CDR3 loop is CASSMLLAGNNEQFF. The CDR3 DNA reads TGTGCCAGTAGTATGTTACTAGCGGGAAACAATGAGCAGTTCTTC.

The CDR3, as DNA: TGTGCCAGCAGTGAATTAATAGCCAAAAACATTCAGTACTTC. It encodes CASSELIAKNIQYF. The V call is TRBV6-1, the J call TRBJ2-4; unclear D gene. The CDR3 extends over 14 amino acids. V dropped 2 bases and J dropped 0 bases, with 5 bases sitting between them. Germline V gene sequence: CDR1 MNHNS, CDR2 SASEGT.

The chain combines TRBV5-1 with TRBJ2-7; 10 positions agree with TRBD1. The CDR3 is 15 amino acids. The V gene's germline CDR1 is SGHRS and CDR2 YFSETQ. J gave up 4 bases and V 0 bases, and 4 bases lay outside the gene matches. In nucleotides, the CDR3 is TGCGCCAGCAGCTTGGCGGGACAGGGGTTTTACGAGCAGTACTTC. Translating it yields CASSLAGQGFYEQYF.

The rearrangement uses TRBV6-5 and TRBJ2-7, with 7 bases matching TRBD1. V trimming: 7 bases; J trimming: 2 bases; junction bases outside the gene matches: 11. Looked up from germline, CDR1 is MNHEY and CDR2 is SVGAGI. The CDR3 contains 15 residues. The DNA for the CDR3 is TGTGCCAGCAATGGAAAGGGGGCAGGTCCCTACGAGCAGTACTTC. Its translation is CASNGKGAGPYEQYF.

The rearrangement uses TRBV6-5 and TRBJ1-6, with a weak D call TRBD1 (6 bases). Trimming left V 11 bases short and J 11 bases short, with 19 bases between. Germline V lookup: CDR1 MNHEY, CDR2 SVGAGI. This CDR3 comprises 13 residues. CDR3 region: CAGRRGARTPLHF. The CDR3 nucleotides read TGTGCCGGCCGCCGGGGGGCCCGAACACCCCTCCACTTT.